Sequencing of this TCR beta chain was carried out in a study of T cell responses to AZD1222 COVID-19 vaccine. Findings of the study overall: Only a handful of people who got AZD1222 tested seropositive at baseline.

Sequencing used immunoSEQ multiplex PCR; TCRdb keeps in-frame clones, though not all of them. The sample includes about 130,000 clones, under 95% of them seen just once. A remark on this clone: Antigen: not known.

Germline V CDR1 and CDR2: WSHSY, SAAADI. The length of the CDR3 is 13 residues. Trimming cost V 5 bases and J 6 bases, with 13 bases left between them. The V call is TRBV10-2, the J call TRBJ1-1, with D uncertain. The source was peripheral blood, collected on day 0 of AZD1222 vaccination. This receptor was obtained from an adult in good health. CDR3 sequence (DNA): TGCGCCAGCAGTCTCCAGCGACAATCTGAAGCTTTCTTT. Translated: CASSLQRQSEAFF.